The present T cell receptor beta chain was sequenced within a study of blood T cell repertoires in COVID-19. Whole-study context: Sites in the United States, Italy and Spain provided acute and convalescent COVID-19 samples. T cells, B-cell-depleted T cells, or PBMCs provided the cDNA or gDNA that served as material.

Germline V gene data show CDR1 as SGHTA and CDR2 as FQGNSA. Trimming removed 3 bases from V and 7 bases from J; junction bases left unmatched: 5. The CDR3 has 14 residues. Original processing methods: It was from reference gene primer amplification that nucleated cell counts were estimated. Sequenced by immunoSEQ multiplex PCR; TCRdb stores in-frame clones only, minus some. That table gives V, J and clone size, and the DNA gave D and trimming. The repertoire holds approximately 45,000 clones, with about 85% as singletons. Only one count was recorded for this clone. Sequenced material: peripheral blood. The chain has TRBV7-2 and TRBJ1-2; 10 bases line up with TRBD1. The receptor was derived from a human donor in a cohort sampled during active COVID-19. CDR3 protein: CASSFGQGEVGYTF. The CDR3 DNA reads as TGTGCCAGCAGCTTCGGACAGGGGGAAGTTGGCTACACCTTC.